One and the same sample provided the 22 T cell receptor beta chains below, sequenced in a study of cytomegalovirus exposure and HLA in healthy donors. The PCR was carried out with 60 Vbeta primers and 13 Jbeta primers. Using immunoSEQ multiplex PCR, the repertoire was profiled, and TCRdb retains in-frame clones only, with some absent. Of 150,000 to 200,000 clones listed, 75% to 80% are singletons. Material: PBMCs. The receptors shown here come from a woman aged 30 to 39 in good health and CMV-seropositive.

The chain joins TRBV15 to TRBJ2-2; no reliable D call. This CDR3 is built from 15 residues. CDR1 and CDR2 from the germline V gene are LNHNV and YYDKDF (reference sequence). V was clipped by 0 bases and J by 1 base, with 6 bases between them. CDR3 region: CATSRDGKNTGELFF. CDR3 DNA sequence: TGTGCCACCAGCAGAGATGGCAAGAACACCGGGGAGCTGTTTTTT.

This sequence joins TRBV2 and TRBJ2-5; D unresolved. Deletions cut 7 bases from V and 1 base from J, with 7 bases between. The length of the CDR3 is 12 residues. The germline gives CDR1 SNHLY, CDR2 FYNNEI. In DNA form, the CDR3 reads TGTGCCAGCAAGGAGCGCCAAGAGACCCAGTACTTC. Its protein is CASKERQETQYF.

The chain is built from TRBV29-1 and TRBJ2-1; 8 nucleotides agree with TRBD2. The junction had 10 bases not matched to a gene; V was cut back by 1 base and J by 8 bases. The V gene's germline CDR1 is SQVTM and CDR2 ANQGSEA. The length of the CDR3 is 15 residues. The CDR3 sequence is CSVEVSGVISDEQFF. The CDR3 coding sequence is TGCAGCGTTGAAGTTAGCGGGGTTATATCGGATGAGCAGTTCTTC.

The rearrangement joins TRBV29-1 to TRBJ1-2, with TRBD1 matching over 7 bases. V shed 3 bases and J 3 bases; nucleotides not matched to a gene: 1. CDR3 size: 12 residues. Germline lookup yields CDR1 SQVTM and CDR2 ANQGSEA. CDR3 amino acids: CSVEGQYYGYTF. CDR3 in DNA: TGCAGCGTTGAGGGACAGTACTATGGCTACACCTTC. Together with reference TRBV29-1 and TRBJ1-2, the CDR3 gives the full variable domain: SAVISQKPSRDICQRGTSLTIQCQVDSQVTMMFWYRQQPGQSLTLIATANQGSEATYESGFVIDKFPISRPNLTFSTLTVSNMSPEDSSIYLCSVEGQYYGYTFGSGTRLTVV.

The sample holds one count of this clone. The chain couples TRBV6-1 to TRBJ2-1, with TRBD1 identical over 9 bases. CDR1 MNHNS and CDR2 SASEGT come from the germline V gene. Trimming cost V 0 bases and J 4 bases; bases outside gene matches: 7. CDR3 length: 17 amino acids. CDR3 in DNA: TGTGCCAGCAGTGAAGCCCCCGGACAGGGGATGTACAATGAGCAGTTCTTC. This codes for CASSEAPGQGMYNEQFF.

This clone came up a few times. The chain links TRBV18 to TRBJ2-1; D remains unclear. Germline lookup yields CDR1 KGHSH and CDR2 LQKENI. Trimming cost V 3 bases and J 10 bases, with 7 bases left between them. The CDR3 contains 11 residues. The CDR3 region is CASSPNSEQFF. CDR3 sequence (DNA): TGTGCCAGCTCACCCAACTCCGAGCAGTTCTTC.

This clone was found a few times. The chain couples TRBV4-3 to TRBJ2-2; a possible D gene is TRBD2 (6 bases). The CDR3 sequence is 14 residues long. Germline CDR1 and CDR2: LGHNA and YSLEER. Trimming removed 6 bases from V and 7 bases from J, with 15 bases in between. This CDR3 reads CASRYSEGNGELFF. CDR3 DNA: TGCGCCAGCAGGTATTCGGAGGGAAACGGGGAGCTGTTTTTT.

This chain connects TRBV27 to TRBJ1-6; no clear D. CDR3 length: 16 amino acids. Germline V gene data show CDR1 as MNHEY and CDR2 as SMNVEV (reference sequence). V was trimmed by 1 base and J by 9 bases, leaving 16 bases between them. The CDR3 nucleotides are TGTGCCAGCAGTTTATTCCCAGGAGGTATGGGTTCACCCCTCCACTTT. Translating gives CASSLFPGGMGSPLHF.

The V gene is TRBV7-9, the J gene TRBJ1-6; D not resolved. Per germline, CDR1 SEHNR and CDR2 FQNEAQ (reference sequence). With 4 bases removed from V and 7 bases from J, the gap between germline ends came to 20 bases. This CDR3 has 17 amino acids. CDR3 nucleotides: TGTGCCAGCAGCTCCCCTAAGGCGGTCCTTCCCAATTCACCCCTCCACTTT. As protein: CASSSPKAVLPNSPLHF.

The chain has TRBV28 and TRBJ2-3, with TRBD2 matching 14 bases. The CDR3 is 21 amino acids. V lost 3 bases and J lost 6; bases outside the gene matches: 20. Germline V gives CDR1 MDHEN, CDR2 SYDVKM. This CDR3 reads CASSFIRLPPGLAGVRDTQYF. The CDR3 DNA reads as TGTGCCAGCAGTTTTATCCGCTTACCCCCGGGACTAGCGGGAGTAAGGGATACGCAGTATTTT.

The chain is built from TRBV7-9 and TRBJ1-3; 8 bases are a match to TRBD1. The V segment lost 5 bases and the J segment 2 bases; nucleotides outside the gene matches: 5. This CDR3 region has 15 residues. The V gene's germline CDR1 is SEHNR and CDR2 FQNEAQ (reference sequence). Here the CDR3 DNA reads TGTGCCAGCAGCCAAACAGGGGGAACTGGAAACACCATATATTTT. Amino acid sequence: CASSQTGGTGNTIYF.

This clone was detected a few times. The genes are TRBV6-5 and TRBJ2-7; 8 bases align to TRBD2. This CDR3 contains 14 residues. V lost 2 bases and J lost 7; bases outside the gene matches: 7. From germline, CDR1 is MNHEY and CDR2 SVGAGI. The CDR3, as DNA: TGTGCCAGCAGTTACGGGACTAGTTCGGGTGAGCAGTACTTC. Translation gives CASSYGTSSGEQYF.

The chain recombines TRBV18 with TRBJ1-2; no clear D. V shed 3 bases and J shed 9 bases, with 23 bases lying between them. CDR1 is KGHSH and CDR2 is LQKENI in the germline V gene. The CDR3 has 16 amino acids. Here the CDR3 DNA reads TGTGCCAGCTCACCCCAAGTTGGGCCGACCCCGGGGAGCTACACCTTC. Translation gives CASSPQVGPTPGSYTF.

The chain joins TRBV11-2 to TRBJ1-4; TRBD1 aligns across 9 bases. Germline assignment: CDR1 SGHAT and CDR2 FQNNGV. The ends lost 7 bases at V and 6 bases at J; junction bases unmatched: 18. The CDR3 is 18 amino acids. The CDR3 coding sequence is TGTGCCAGCAAGGGGGGACGGGGGGACAGGGATTCCGATGAAAAACTGTTTTTT. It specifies CASKGGRGDRDSDEKLFF.

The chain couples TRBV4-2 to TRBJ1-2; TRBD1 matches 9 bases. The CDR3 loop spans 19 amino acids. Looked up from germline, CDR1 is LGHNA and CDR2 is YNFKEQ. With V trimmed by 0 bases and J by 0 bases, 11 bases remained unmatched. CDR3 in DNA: TGTGCCAGCAGCCAAGATGGGGGACAGGGTTTCTCCTCTAACTATGGCTACACCTTC. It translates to CASSQDGGQGFSSNYGYTF.

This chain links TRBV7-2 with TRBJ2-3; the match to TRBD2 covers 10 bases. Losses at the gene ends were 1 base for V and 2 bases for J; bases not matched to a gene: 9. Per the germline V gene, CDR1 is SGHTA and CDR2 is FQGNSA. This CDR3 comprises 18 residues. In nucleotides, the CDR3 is TGTGCCAGCAGCTTAGTACGGCTTAGCGGGGGGTTCACAGATACGCAGTATTTT. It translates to CASSLVRLSGGFTDTQYF.

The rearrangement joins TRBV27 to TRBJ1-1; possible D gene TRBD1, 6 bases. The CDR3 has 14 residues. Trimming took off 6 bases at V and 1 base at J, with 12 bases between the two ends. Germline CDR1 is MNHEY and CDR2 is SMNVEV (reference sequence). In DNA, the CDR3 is TGTGCCAGCAGACCCGGGACACCGAACACTGAAGCTTTCTTT. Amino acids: CASRPGTPNTEAFF.

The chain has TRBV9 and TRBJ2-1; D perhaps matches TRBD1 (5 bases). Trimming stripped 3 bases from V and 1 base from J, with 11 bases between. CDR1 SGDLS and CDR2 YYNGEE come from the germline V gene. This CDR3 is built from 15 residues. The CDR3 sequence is CASSAPRGSYNEQFF. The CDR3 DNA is TGTGCCAGCAGCGCGCCTAGGGGATCCTACAATGAGCAGTTCTTC.

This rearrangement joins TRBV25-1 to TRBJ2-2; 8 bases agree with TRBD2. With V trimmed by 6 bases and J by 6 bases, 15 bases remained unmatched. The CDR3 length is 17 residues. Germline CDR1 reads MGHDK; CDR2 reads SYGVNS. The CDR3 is CASSASGSGRRAGELFF. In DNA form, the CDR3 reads TGTGCCAGCAGCGCCTCGGGGAGCGGGAGAAGGGCCGGGGAGCTGTTTTTT.

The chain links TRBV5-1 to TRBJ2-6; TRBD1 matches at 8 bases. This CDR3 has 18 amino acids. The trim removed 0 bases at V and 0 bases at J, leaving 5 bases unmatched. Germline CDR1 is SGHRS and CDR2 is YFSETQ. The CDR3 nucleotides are TGCGCCAGCAGCTTGGGACAGGGGCCCTCCTCTGGGGCCAACGTCCTGACTTTC. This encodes CASSLGQGPSSGANVLTF.

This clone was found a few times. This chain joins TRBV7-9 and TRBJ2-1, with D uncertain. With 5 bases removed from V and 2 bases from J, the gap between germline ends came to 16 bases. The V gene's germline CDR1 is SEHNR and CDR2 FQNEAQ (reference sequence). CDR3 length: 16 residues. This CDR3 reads CASSVDFASPYNEQFF. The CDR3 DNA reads TGTGCCAGCAGCGTAGATTTTGCGAGCCCCTACAATGAGCAGTTCTTC.

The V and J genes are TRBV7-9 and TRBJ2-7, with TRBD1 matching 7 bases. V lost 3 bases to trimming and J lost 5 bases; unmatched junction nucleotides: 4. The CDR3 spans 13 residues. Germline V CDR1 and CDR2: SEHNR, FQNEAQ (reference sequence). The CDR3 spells CASSFRQGHEQYF. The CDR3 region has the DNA TGTGCCAGCAGCTTTCGACAGGGCCACGAGCAGTACTTC.